The 20 T cell receptor beta chains presented below share a single source sample, sequenced in a study of blood T cell repertoires in COVID-19. Assay used: immunoSEQ multiplex PCR; TCRdb lists only in-frame clones, some missing. The sample shows approximately 76,000 clones, approximately 89% of them seen only once. Sequenced material: peripheral blood. These receptors came from a woman aged 60-75 years with acute or convalescent COVID-19.

Points on this clone: This same CDR3 is encoded by further DNA sequences in the sample. J is TRBJ1-3 and V is TRBV6-5; tentatively, D is TRBD1 (6 bases). Germline V lookup: CDR1 MNHEY, CDR2 SVGAGI. V was pared by 6 bases and J by 0 bases, with 12 bases between. This CDR3 region has 15 residues. The CDR3 nucleotides read TGTGCCAGCAGCCGAGGACAGAGCTCTGGAAACACCATATATTTT. Translation: CASSRGQSSGNTIYF.

Concerning this clone: This sample includes further DNA sequences coding for the same CDR3. Here the CDR3 reads CASSYSTGTEAFF. In DNA form, the CDR3 reads TGTGCCAGCAGTTACTCGACAGGGACTGAAGCTTTCTTT. This rearrangement joins TRBV6-2 or TRBV6-3 to TRBJ1-1, with 7 bases lining up with TRBD1. CDR1 and CDR2 from the germline V gene are MNHEY and SVGEGT. The CDR3 extends over 13 amino acids. V gave up 0 bases and J gave up 5 bases; unmatched junction bases: 0.

The rearrangement joins TRBV7-2 to TRBJ1-2; TRBD1 matches at 7 bases. The CDR3 is 15 residues long. Germline V gene sequence: CDR1 SGHTA, CDR2 FQGNSA. J gave up 6 bases and V 1 base, and 8 bases lay outside the gene matches. CDR3 protein: CASSLDPGTVDGYTF. As DNA, the CDR3 is TGTGCCAGCAGCTTAGACCCCGGGACAGTCGATGGCTACACCTTC.

The rearrangement uses TRBV6-1 and TRBJ1-5; 7 positions match TRBD1. J lost 7 bases, V lost 3 bases, and 3 bases had no gene match. Germline loops: CDR1 MNHNS, CDR2 SASEGT. The CDR3 covers 13 residues. The CDR3 loop reads CASSETGQQPQHF. DNA of the CDR3: TGTGCCAGCAGTGAGACAGGGCAACAGCCCCAGCATTTT.

This chain uses TRBV30 with TRBJ1-5; 9 bases fit TRBD1. This CDR3 is 15 amino acids long. CDR1 is GTSNPN and CDR2 is SVGIG in the germline V gene (reference sequence). The junction had 12 bases not matched to a gene; V was cut back by 3 bases and J by 9 bases. DNA for the CDR3: TGTGCCTGGAGGAAACGAGGACAGGGGATGGGGCCCCAGCATTTT. Its translation: CAWRKRGQGMGPQHF.

The chain has TRBV4-2 and TRBJ2-2; the match to TRBD1 covers 8 bases. Germline loops: CDR1 LGHNA, CDR2 YNFKEQ. The CDR3 spans 16 residues. The junction had 9 bases not matched to a gene; V was cut back by 4 bases and J by 5 bases. This CDR3 is CASSPSQGGFTGELFF. CDR3 coding DNA: TGTGCCAGCAGCCCCTCACAGGGGGGTTTTACCGGGGAGCTGTTTTTT.

The V gene is TRBV28, the J gene TRBJ1-2; perhaps TRBD1 as D (6 bases). Trimming took 7 bases from V and 3 from J, leaving 15 bases between them. Germline CDR1 and CDR2: MDHEN and SYDVKM. The CDR3 sequence is 14 residues long. The CDR3 DNA sequence: TGTGCCAGCAAACTAGGGGGACCCTACTATGGCTACACCTTC. It codes for CASKLGGPYYGYTF.

V and J are TRBV7-9 and TRBJ2-5, with 7 bases aligning to TRBD1. V shed 1 base, J shed 1 base, and the junction held 3 bases outside the gene matches. The CDR3 contains 15 residues. Germline CDR1 is SEHNR and CDR2 is FQNEAQ (reference sequence). CDR3 sequence (DNA): TGTGCCAGCAGCTTAGGGGACAGACTCCAAGAGACCCAGTACTTC. This codes for CASSLGDRLQETQYF.

The chain links TRBV4-1 to TRBJ2-1, with D perhaps TRBD2 (8 bases). The CDR3 runs 19 residues. Germline-derived CDR1 and CDR2 are MGHRA and YSYEKL. Trimming removed 1 base from V and 5 bases from J, with 24 bases in between. CDR3 in amino acids: CASSQGAGGSGRGHNEQFF. In DNA form, the CDR3 reads TGCGCCAGCAGCCAAGGTGCAGGGGGAAGCGGGAGAGGCCACAATGAGCAGTTCTTC.

This rearrangement joins TRBV5-6 to TRBJ2-2, with 8 positions matching TRBD2. The germline V gene has CDR1 SGHDT and CDR2 YYEEEE. This CDR3 is 12 amino acids long. V was clipped by 2 bases and J by 12 bases; unmatched bases: 3. Written as DNA, the CDR3 is TGTGCCAGCAGCTTCGGGACTAGTAAGCTGTTTTTT. Its protein is CASSFGTSKLFF.

CDR3 in DNA: TGTGCCAGCAGCCCACTAGCGGGAGGAGCGTGGGGAGATACGCAGTATTTT. This encodes CASSPLAGGAWGDTQYF. The chain couples TRBV5-6 to TRBJ2-3; 12 bases are a match to TRBD2. Germline V gene data show CDR1 as SGHDT and CDR2 as YYEEEE. The length of the CDR3 is 17 residues. V trimming: 4 bases; J trimming: 5 bases; junction bases outside the gene matches: 11. Combining the CDR3 with reference TRBV5-6 and TRBJ2-3 gives the whole variable domain DAGVTQSPTHLIKTRGQQVTLRCSPKSGHDTVSWYQQALGQGPQFIFQYYEEEERQRGNFPDRFSGHQFPNYSSELNVNALLLGDSALYLCASSPLAGGAWGDTQYFGPGTRLTVL.

V gene TRBV28 combines with J gene TRBJ1-1; a weak D match, TRBD1 (5 bases). The CDR3 consists of 13 residues. Deletions cut 3 bases from V and 4 bases from J, with 9 bases between. Germline V gene data show CDR1 as MDHEN and CDR2 as SYDVKM. This chain's CDR3 is CASSFQGGTEAFF. CDR3 DNA: TGTGCCAGCAGTTTTCAGGGTGGCACTGAAGCTTTCTTT.

This chain joins TRBV11-1 and TRBJ1-1; D might be TRBD1 (6 bases). There are 16 residues in the CDR3. V gave up 5 bases and J gave up 5 bases, with 21 bases separating them. In germline, CDR1 is SGHAT, CDR2 FQDESV (reference sequence). The CDR3 DNA reads as TGTGCCAGCAGCCCCCTTGCGGGGGCAAAGGGGACTGAAGCTTTCTTT. This translates into CASSPLAGAKGTEAFF.

The V call is TRBV7-2, the J call TRBJ2-3; D possibly corresponds to TRBD1 (5 bases). V lost 1 base, J lost 4 bases, and 9 bases lay in between. Per germline, CDR1 SGHTA and CDR2 FQGNSA. CDR3 length equals 14 residues. The CDR3 protein is CASSLGAGPDTQYF. DNA of the CDR3: TGTGCCAGCAGCTTAGGAGCAGGGCCAGATACGCAGTATTTT.

The chain employs TRBV2 and TRBJ2-4; D is undetermined. This CDR3 has 14 amino acids. Germline lookup yields CDR1 SNHLY and CDR2 FYNNEI. The V end lost 7 bases, the J end lost 0 bases, and 10 bases lay between the germline ends. DNA of the CDR3: TGTGCCAGCACGGCCAGACTAGCCAAAAACATTCAGTACTTC. It encodes CASTARLAKNIQYF. The whole variable domain, remainder taken from reference TRBV2 and TRBJ2-4, is EPEVTQTPSHQVTQMGQEVILRCVPISNHLYFYWYRQILGQKVEFLVSFYNNEISEKSEIFDDQFSVERPDGSNFTLKIRSTKLEDSAMYFCASTARLAKNIQYFGAGTRLSVL.

V gene TRBV6-2 or TRBV6-3 combines with J gene TRBJ1-5; D is possibly TRBD1 (5 bases). V was trimmed by 4 bases and J by 1 base, leaving 11 bases between them. Germline CDR1 reads MNHEY; CDR2 reads SVGEGT. This CDR3 spans 15 amino acids. The DNA of the CDR3 is TGTGCCAGCAGTTTGGGGGACTTAAGCAATCAGCCCCAGCATTTT. The encoded protein is CASSLGDLSNQPQHF.

The chain uses TRBV5-1 and TRBJ2-7; 9 nucleotides match TRBD1. From germline, CDR1 is SGHRS and CDR2 YFSETQ. With 4 bases clipped from V and 6 bases from J, the junction kept 5 bases outside the gene matches. CDR3 length: 13 residues. The CDR3 here is CASSPLTGGEQYF. CDR3 DNA: TGCGCCAGCAGCCCGCTGACAGGGGGCGAGCAGTACTTC.

This clone was seen just once. V usage is TRBV14 and J usage is TRBJ1-1; unclear D gene. The ends were cut back, 1 base at V and 5 bases at J, with 17 bases in the middle. Per germline, CDR1 SGHDN and CDR2 FVKESK. This CDR3 has 16 amino acids. The DNA of the CDR3 is TGTGCCAGCAGCCAAGTGGCCCCAGGCGAACCTACTGAAGCTTTCTTT. It yields the protein CASSQVAPGEPTEAFF.

The V and J genes are TRBV29-1 and TRBJ2-3; 7 nucleotides align to TRBD1. CDR3 size: 16 residues. Trimming at V came to 8 bases and at J to 0 bases, leaving 14 bases not matched to a gene. Per the germline V gene, CDR1 is SQVTM and CDR2 is ANQGSEA. CDR3: CSIRDSITVSTDTQYF. In nucleotides, the CDR3 is TGCAGCATACGGGACAGTATCACCGTTAGCACAGATACGCAGTATTTT.

V and J are TRBV6-2 or TRBV6-3 and TRBJ2-7; 12 nucleotides match TRBD2. This CDR3 has 17 amino acids. Germline V gene data show CDR1 as MNHEY and CDR2 as SVGEGT. The V segment lost 2 bases and the J segment 2 bases; nucleotides outside the gene matches: 7. The CDR3: CASSYVRTSGETYEQYF. The CDR3 nucleotides read TGTGCCAGCAGTTACGTCCGGACTAGCGGGGAAACCTACGAGCAGTACTTC.